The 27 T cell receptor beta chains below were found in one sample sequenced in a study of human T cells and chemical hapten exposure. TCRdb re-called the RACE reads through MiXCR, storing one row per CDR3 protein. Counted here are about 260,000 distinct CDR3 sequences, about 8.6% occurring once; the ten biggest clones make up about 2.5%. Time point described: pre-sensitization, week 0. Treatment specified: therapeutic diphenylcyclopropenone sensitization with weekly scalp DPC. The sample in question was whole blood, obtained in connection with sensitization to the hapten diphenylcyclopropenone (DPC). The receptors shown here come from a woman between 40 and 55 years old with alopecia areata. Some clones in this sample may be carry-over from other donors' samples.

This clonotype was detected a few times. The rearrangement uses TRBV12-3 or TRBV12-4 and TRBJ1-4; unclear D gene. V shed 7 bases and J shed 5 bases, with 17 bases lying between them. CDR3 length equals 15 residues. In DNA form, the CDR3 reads TGTGCCAGCATTCCTATCAGATACCAAAATGAAAAACTGTTTTTT. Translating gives CASIPIRYQNEKLFF.

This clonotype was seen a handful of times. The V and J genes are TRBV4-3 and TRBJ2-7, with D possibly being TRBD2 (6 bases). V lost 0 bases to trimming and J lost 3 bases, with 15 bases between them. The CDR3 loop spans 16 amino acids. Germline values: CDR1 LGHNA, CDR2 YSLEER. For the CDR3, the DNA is TGCGCCAGCAGCCAAGAATCGGGGGTAGGCCGCTACGAGCAGTACTTC. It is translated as CASSQESGVGRYEQYF.

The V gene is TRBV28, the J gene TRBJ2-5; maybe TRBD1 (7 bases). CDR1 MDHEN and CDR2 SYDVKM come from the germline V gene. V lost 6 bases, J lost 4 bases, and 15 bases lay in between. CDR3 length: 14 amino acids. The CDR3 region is CASSPQGGAETQYF. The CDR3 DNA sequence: TGTGCCAGCAGCCCTCAGGGGGGCGCAGAGACCCAGTACTTC.

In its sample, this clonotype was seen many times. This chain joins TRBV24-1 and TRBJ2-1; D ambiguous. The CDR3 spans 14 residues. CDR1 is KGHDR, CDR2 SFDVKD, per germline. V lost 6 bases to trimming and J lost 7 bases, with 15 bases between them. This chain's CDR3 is CATSFGPLRNEQFF. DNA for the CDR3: TGTGCCACCAGTTTTGGACCCTTGAGGAATGAGCAGTTCTTC.

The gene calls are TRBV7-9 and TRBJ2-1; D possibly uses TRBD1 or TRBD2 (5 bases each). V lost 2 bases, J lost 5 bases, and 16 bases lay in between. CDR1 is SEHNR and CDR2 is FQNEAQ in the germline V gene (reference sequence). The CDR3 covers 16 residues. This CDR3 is CASSLMGRGGHNEQFF. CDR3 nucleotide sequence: TGTGCCAGCAGCTTAATGGGTCGGGGCGGCCACAATGAGCAGTTCTTC.

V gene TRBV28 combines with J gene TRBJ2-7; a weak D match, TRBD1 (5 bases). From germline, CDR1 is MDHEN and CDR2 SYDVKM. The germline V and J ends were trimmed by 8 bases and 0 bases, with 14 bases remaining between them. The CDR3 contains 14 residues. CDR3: CASGEYRSSYEQYF. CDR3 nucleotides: TGTGCCAGCGGAGAGTACAGGAGCTCCTACGAGCAGTACTTC.

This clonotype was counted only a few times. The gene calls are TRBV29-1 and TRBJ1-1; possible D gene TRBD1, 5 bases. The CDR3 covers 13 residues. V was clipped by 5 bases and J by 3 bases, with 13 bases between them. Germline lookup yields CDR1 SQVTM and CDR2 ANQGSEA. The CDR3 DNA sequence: TGCAGCGTTACAACAACCAGGGACACTGAAGCTTTCTTT. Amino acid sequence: CSVTTTRDTEAFF. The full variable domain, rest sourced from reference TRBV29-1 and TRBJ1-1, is SAVISQKPSRDICQRGTSLTIQCQVDSQVTMMFWYRQQPGQSLTLIATANQGSEATYESGFVIDKFPISRPNLTFSTLTVSNMSPEDSSIYLCSVTTTRDTEAFFGQGTRLTVV.

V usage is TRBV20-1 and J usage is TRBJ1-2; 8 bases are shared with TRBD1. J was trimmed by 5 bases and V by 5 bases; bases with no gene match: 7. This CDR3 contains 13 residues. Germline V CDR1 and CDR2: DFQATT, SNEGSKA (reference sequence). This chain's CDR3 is CSADPTGDYGYTF. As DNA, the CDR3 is TGCAGTGCTGACCCGACAGGGGATTATGGCTACACCTTC.

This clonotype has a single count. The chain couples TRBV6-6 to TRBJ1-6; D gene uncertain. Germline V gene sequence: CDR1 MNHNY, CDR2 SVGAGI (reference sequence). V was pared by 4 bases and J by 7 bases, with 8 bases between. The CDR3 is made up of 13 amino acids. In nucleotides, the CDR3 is TGTGCCAGCAGTTCCACAGAGAATTCACCCCTCCACTTT. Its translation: CASSSTENSPLHF.

DNA of the CDR3: TGTGCCAGCAGTGTCCACAGGGGGAGCAATCAGCCCCAGCATTTT. Amino acids: CASSVHRGSNQPQHF. The chain links TRBV27 to TRBJ1-5; 8 bases agree with TRBD1. The CDR3 runs 15 residues. J lost 1 base, V lost 5 bases, and 4 bases had no gene match. Germline values: CDR1 MNHEY, CDR2 SMNVEV (reference sequence).

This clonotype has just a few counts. The CDR3 DNA reads as TGTGCCAGCAGTCCCGGGACAGCAGAGACCCAGTACTTC. This encodes CASSPGTAETQYF. The V call is TRBV28, the J call TRBJ2-5; 7 nucleotides line up with TRBD1. V was pared by 5 bases and J by 4 bases, with 4 bases of the junction left unmatched. This CDR3 has 13 amino acids. Germline CDR1 is MDHEN and CDR2 is SYDVKM. The full variable domain, in which reference TRBV28 and TRBJ2-5 provide the parts outside the CDR3, is DVKVTQSSRYLVKRTGEKVFLECVQDMDHENMFWYRQDPGLGLRLIYFSYDVKMKEKGDIPEGYSVSREKKERFSLILESASTNQTSMYLCASSPGTAETQYFGPGTRLLVL.

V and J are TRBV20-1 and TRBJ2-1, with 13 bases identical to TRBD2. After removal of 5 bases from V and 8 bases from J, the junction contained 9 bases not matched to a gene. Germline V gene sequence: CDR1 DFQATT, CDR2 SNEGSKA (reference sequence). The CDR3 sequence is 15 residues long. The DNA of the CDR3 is TGCAGTGCTCCGACTAGCGGGAGGCCGGGGGATGAGCAGTTCTTC. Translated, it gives CSAPTSGRPGDEQFF.

The CDR3 reads CSAQLDYNSPLHF. In DNA form, the CDR3 reads TGCAGTGCTCAACTGGACTATAATTCACCCCTCCACTTT. The gene calls are TRBV20-1 and TRBJ1-6, with D unclear. There are 13 residues in the CDR3. The V and J ends lost 5 bases and 3 bases respectively, with 8 bases between them. The germline gives CDR1 DFQATT, CDR2 SNEGSKA (reference sequence).

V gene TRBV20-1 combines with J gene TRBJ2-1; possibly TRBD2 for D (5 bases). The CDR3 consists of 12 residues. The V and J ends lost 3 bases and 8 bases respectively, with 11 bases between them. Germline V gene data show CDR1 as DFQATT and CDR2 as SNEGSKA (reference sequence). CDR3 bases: TGCAGTGCTAGTCGTCCTAGCTATGAGCAGTTCTTC. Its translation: CSASRPSYEQFF.

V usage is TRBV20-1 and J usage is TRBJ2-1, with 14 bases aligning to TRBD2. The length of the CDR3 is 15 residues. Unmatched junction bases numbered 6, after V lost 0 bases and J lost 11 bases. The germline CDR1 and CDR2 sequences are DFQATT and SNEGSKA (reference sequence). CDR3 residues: CSARDVTSGRGKQFF. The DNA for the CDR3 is TGCAGTGCTAGAGATGTGACTAGCGGGAGGGGGAAGCAGTTCTTC.

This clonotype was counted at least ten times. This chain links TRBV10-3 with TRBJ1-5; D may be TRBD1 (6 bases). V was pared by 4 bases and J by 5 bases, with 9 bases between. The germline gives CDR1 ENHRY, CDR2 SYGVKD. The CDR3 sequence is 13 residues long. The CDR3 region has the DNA TGTGCCATCAGTGGAGCAGGGGATCAGCCCCAGCATTTT. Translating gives CAISGAGDQPQHF.

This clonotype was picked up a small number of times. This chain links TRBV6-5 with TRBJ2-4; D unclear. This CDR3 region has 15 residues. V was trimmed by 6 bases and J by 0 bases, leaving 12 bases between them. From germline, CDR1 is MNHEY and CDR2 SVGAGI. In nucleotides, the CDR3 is TGTGCCAGCAGCATCACGGGCTCAGCCAAAAACATTCAGTACTTC. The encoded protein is CASSITGSAKNIQYF.

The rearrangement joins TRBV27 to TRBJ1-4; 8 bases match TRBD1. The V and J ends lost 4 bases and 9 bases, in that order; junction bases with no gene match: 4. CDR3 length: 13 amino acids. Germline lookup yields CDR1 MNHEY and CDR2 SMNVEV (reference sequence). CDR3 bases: TGTGCCAGCAGTTACAGGGGGGATAAAAAACTGTTTTTT. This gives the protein CASSYRGDKKLFF.

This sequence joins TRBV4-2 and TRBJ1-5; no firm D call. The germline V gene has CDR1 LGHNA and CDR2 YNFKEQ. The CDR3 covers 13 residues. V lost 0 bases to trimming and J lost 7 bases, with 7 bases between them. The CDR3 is CASSQDRQQPQHF. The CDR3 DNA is TGTGCCAGCAGCCAAGATCGACAACAGCCCCAGCATTTT.

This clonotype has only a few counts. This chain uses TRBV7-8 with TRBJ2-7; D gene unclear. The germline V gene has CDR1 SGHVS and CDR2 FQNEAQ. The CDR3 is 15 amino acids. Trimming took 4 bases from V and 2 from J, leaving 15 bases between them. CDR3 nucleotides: TGTGCCAGCAGCTCCAGCCCCCTCGGCACCTACGAGCAGTACTTC. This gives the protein CASSSSPLGTYEQYF.

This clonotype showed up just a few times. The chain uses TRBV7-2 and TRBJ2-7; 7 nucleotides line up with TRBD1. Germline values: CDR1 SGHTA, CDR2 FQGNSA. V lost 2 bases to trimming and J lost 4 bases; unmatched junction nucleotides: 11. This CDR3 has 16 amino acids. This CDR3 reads CASSLWPGTASYEQYF. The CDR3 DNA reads TGTGCCAGCAGCTTATGGCCCGGGACAGCAAGTTACGAGCAGTACTTC.

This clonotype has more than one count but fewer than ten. The chain's CDR3 is CASSLGVYNSPLHF. The CDR3 coding sequence is TGTGCCAGCAGTCTAGGGGTCTATAATTCACCCCTCCACTTT. The chain combines TRBV6-5 with TRBJ1-6, with D possibly matching TRBD1 (5 bases). The CDR3 totals 14 residues. In germline, CDR1 is MNHEY, CDR2 SVGAGI. Trimming removed 5 bases at V and 3 bases at J, with 8 bases between.

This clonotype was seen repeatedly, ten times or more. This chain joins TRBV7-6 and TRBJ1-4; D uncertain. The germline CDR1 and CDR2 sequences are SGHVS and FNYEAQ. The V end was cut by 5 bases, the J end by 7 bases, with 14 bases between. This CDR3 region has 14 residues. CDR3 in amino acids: CASSLGVRGEKLFF. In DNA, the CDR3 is TGTGCCAGCAGCCTCGGGGTCCGCGGTGAAAAACTGTTTTTT.

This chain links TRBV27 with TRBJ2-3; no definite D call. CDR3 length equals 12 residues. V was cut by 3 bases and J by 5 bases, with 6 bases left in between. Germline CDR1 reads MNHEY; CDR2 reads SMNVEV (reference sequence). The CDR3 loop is CASSFPGDTQYF. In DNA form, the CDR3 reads TGTGCCAGCAGTTTTCCCGGAGATACGCAGTATTTT.

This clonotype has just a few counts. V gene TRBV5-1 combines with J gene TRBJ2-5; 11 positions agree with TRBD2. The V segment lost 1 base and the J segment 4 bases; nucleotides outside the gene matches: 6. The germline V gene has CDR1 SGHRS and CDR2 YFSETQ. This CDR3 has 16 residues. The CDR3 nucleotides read TGCGCCAGCAGCTTGACACTAGCGGGAGCAGGAGAGACCCAGTACTTC. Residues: CASSLTLAGAGETQYF. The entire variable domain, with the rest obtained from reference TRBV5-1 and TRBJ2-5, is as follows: KAGVTQTPRYLIKTRGQQVTLSCSPISGHRSVSWYQQTPGQGLQFLFEYFSETQRNKGNFPGRFSGRQFSNSRSEMNVSTLELGDSALYLCASSLTLAGAGETQYFGPGTRLLVL.

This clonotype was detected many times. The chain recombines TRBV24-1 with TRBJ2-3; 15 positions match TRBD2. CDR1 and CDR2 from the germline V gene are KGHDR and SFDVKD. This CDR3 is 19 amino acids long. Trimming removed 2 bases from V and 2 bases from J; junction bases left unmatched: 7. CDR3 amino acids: CATSDSGLAGGLLTDTQYF. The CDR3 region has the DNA TGTGCCACCAGTGATTCGGGACTAGCGGGAGGACTTCTCACAGATACGCAGTATTTT.

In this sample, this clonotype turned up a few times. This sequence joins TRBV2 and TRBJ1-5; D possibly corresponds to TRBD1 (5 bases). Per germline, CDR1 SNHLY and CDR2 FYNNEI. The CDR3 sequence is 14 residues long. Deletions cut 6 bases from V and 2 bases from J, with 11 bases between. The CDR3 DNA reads TGTGCCAGCAGGAAGGAAGGGGGCAATCAGCCCCAGCATTTT. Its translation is CASRKEGGNQPQHF.